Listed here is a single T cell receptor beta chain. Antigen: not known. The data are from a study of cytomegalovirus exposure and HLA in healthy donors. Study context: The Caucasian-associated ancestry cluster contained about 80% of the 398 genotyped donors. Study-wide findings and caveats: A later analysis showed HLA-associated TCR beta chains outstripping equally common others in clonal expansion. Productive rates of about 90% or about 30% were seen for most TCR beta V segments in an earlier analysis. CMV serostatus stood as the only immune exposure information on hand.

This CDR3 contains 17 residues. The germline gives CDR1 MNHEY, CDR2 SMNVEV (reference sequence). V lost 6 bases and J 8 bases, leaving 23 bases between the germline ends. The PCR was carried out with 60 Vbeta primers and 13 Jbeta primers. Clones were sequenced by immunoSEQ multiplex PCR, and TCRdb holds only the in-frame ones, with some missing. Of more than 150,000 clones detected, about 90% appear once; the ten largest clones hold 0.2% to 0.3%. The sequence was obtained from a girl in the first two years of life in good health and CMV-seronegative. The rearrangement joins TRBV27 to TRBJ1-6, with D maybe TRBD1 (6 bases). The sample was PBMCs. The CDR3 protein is CASSPSSRGGFYSPLHF. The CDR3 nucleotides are TGTGCCAGCAGCCCAAGTTCGAGGGGGGGGTTTTATTCACCCCTCCACTTT.